The rows below give T cell receptor beta chains drawn from one sample of a study of blood T cell repertoires in COVID-19. Libraries were prepared by immunoSEQ multiplex PCR; TCRdb keeps only in-frame clonotypes and omits some of them. The repertoire includes tens of thousands of clones, about four fifths of them detected once, and under 15% sits in the top ten. Sequenced input: peripheral blood. The source of these receptors is a human donor in a cohort sampled during active COVID-19. Both conserved end residues are part of each CDR3. A D gene is named only where the DNA matches it firmly. Size is omitted from some rows. Given values are once, few, many or a class for expanded clones.

d_call: .
j_call: TRBJ2-1
clone_size: .
v_call: TRBV7-3
cdr3_aa: CASSFGSFNEQFF
cdr3_nt: TGTGCCAGCAGCTTTGGCAGTTTCAATGAGCAGTTCTTC

d_call: .
j_call: TRBJ2-1
clone_size: .
v_call: TRBV7-8
cdr3_aa: CASSLGGTPRRNEQFF
cdr3_nt: TGTGCCAGCAGCTTAGGTGGGACTCCACGGCGGAATGAGCAGTTCTTC

d_call: TRBD2
j_call: TRBJ2-1
clone_size: few
v_call: TRBV7-9
cdr3_aa: CASSLRLAGNEQFF
cdr3_nt: TGTGCCAGCAGCTTACGACTAGCGGGCAATGAGCAGTTCTTC

d_call: TRBD2
j_call: TRBJ2-3
clone_size: .
v_call: TRBV5-1
cdr3_aa: CASSSVLAGAADTQYF
cdr3_nt: TGCGCCAGCAGCTCCGTCCTAGCGGGGGCCGCAGATACGCAGTATTTT

d_call: TRBD2
j_call: TRBJ2-7
clone_size: .
v_call: TRBV10-2
cdr3_aa: CASSGGGLGREQYF
cdr3_nt: TGCGCCAGCAGTGGGGGCGGACTAGGGCGCGAGCAGTACTTC

d_call: .
j_call: TRBJ1-5
clone_size: .
v_call: TRBV6-2/TRBV6-3
cdr3_aa: CASSFSDYQPQHF
cdr3_nt: TGTGCCAGCAGTTTTTCAGATTATCAGCCCCAGCATTTT

d_call: .
j_call: TRBJ1-1
clone_size: .
v_call: TRBV4-2
cdr3_aa: CASSQAGSWTEAFF
cdr3_nt: TGTGCCAGCAGCCAAGCAGGGTCTTGGACTGAAGCTTTCTTT

d_call: .
j_call: TRBJ1-5
clone_size: .
v_call: TRBV5-1
cdr3_aa: CASSLYGETGQPQHF
cdr3_nt: TGCGCCAGCAGCTTATACGGGGAGACGGGTCAGCCCCAGCATTTT

d_call: .
j_call: TRBJ2-7
clone_size: .
v_call: TRBV5-3
cdr3_aa: CARSLDRVSYEQYF
cdr3_nt: TGTGCCAGAAGCTTGGACAGGGTCTCCTACGAGCAGTACTTC

d_call: .
j_call: TRBJ1-1
clone_size: .
v_call: TRBV4-1
cdr3_aa: CASSQTTGMSTEAFF
cdr3_nt: TGCGCCAGCAGCCAAACTACGGGGATGAGCACTGAAGCTTTCTTT

d_call: .
j_call: TRBJ2-7
clone_size: .
v_call: TRBV11-1
cdr3_aa: CASSFPTGGYYEQYF
cdr3_nt: TGTGCCAGCAGCTTTCCGACAGGCGGCTACTACGAGCAGTACTTC

d_call: .
j_call: TRBJ2-2
clone_size: .
v_call: TRBV7-9
cdr3_aa: CASIARDTGGAGELFF
cdr3_nt: TGTGCCAGCATTGCCCGGGACACGGGAGGCGCCGGGGAGCTGTTTTTT

d_call: .
j_call: TRBJ2-3
clone_size: .
v_call: TRBV20-1
cdr3_aa: CSAYDRDTQYF
cdr3_nt: TGCAGTGCTTACGACAGGGATACGCAGTATTTT

d_call: TRBD2
j_call: TRBJ2-2
clone_size: .
v_call: TRBV5-1
cdr3_aa: CASSLNGGMNTGELFF
cdr3_nt: TGCGCCAGCAGCTTGAACGGGGGGATGAACACCGGGGAGCTGTTTTTT

d_call: .
j_call: TRBJ1-1
clone_size: .
v_call: TRBV3-1/TRBV3-2
cdr3_aa: CASSQDAGMNTEAFF
cdr3_nt: TGTGCCAGCAGCCAAGACGCGGGGATGAACACTGAAGCTTTCTTT

d_call: TRBD1
j_call: TRBJ2-3
clone_size: .
v_call: TRBV5-1
cdr3_aa: CASSFRGPTDTQYF
cdr3_nt: TGCGCCAGCAGCTTCAGGGGGCCTACAGATACGCAGTATTTT

d_call: TRBD2
j_call: TRBJ2-1
clone_size: .
v_call: TRBV14
cdr3_aa: CASSQSSGEQFF
cdr3_nt: TGTGCCAGCAGCCAGTCTAGCGGTGAGCAGTTCTTC

d_call: .
j_call: TRBJ1-1
clone_size: .
v_call: TRBV28
cdr3_aa: CASSFGREAFF
cdr3_nt: TGTGCCAGCAGTTTCGGTCGTGAAGCTTTCTTT

d_call: .
j_call: TRBJ1-4
clone_size: few
v_call: TRBV18
cdr3_aa: CASSYIQGEKLFF
cdr3_nt: TGTGCCAGCTCATACATACAGGGAGAAAAACTGTTTTTT

d_call: .
j_call: TRBJ2-1
clone_size: once
v_call: TRBV5-1
cdr3_aa: CASSLDPIYNEQFF
cdr3_nt: TGCGCCAGCAGCTTGGATCCAATCTACAATGAGCAGTTCTTC

d_call: TRBD1
j_call: TRBJ1-1
clone_size: .
v_call: TRBV5-4
cdr3_aa: CASSWDRGLLPNTEAFF
cdr3_nt: TGTGCCAGCAGCTGGGACAGGGGGCTTCTGCCTAACACTGAAGCTTTCTTT

d_call: TRBD2
j_call: TRBJ2-3
clone_size: .
v_call: TRBV6-4
cdr3_aa: CASSDDERGDTDTQYF
cdr3_nt: TGTGCCAGCAGTGACGATGAGCGGGGGGATACAGATACGCAGTATTTT

d_call: TRBD1
j_call: TRBJ1-6
clone_size: .
v_call: TRBV19
cdr3_aa: CASSIVGQNNSPLHF
cdr3_nt: TGTGCCAGTAGTATTGTGGGACAGAATAATTCACCCCTCCACTTT

d_call: .
j_call: TRBJ2-3
clone_size: .
v_call: TRBV6-6
cdr3_aa: CASSTNRQGAGDTQYF
cdr3_nt: TGTGCCAGCAGTACTAATCGGCAGGGAGCGGGAGATACGCAGTATTTT

d_call: .
j_call: TRBJ1-2
clone_size: once
v_call: TRBV6-5
cdr3_aa: CASSYTGLYGYTF
cdr3_nt: TGTGCCAGCAGTTACACAGGGCTCTATGGCTACACCTTC

d_call: .
j_call: TRBJ1-2
clone_size: .
v_call: TRBV15
cdr3_aa: CATSRRDGTFNYGYTF
cdr3_nt: TGTGCCACCAGCAGACGGGACGGGACATTTAACTATGGCTACACCTTC

d_call: TRBD2
j_call: TRBJ2-2
clone_size: .
v_call: TRBV9
cdr3_aa: CASSVANPPLAGVNTGELFF
cdr3_nt: TGTGCCAGCAGCGTAGCCAACCCCCCCCTAGCGGGGGTGAACACCGGGGAGCTGTTTTTT

d_call: .
j_call: TRBJ2-1
clone_size: once
v_call: TRBV7-9
cdr3_aa: CASSWGVEQFF
cdr3_nt: TGTGCCAGCAGCTGGGGGGTTGAGCAGTTCTTC

d_call: TRBD1
j_call: TRBJ2-5
clone_size: once
v_call: TRBV6-5
cdr3_aa: CASSYSWTGGETQYF
cdr3_nt: TGTGCCAGCAGTTACTCTTGGACAGGGGGAGAGACCCAGTACTTC

d_call: .
j_call: TRBJ1-2
clone_size: once
v_call: TRBV7-9
cdr3_aa: CASPEDGTNYGYTF
cdr3_nt: TGTGCCAGCCCCGAGGATGGAACTAACTATGGCTACACCTTC

d_call: .
j_call: TRBJ1-3
clone_size: .
v_call: TRBV3-1/TRBV3-2
cdr3_aa: CASSLKTAGNTIYF
cdr3_nt: TGTGCCAGCAGCCTAAAGACAGCGGGAAACACCATATATTTT

d_call: .
j_call: TRBJ2-7
clone_size: .
v_call: TRBV19
cdr3_aa: CASSTAGRLVEQYF
cdr3_nt: TGTGCCAGTAGTACGGCGGGGCGTCTCGTCGAGCAGTACTTC

d_call: .
j_call: TRBJ2-3
clone_size: .
v_call: TRBV9
cdr3_aa: CASSPRAGASTDTQYF
cdr3_nt: TGTGCCAGCAGCCCCCGGGCGGGGGCCAGCACAGATACGCAGTATTTT

d_call: .
j_call: TRBJ2-7
clone_size: .
v_call: TRBV7-5
cdr3_aa: CVRSLVRQDLYSASYEQYF
cdr3_nt: TGTGTCAGAAGCTTAGTTCGACAGGACCTCTACTCGGCTTCCTACGAGCAGTACTTC

d_call: .
j_call: TRBJ2-7
clone_size: .
v_call: TRBV6-6
cdr3_aa: CASSYRQWSSYEQYF
cdr3_nt: TGTGCCAGCAGTTACCGACAGTGGAGCTCCTACGAGCAGTACTTC

d_call: TRBD2
j_call: TRBJ2-1
clone_size: .
v_call: TRBV19
cdr3_aa: CASSLPGTTNQFF
cdr3_nt: TGTGCCAGTAGCCTCCCTGGGACTACTAATCAGTTCTTC

d_call: .
j_call: TRBJ2-3
clone_size: .
v_call: TRBV7-3
cdr3_aa: CASSLYGGDTDTQYF
cdr3_nt: TGTGCCAGCAGCTTATATGGCGGGGACACAGATACGCAGTATTTT

d_call: TRBD1
j_call: TRBJ2-3
clone_size: .
v_call: TRBV23-1
cdr3_aa: CASSRKRDRCTDTQYF
cdr3_nt: TGCGCCAGCAGTCGAAAGAGGGACAGGTGCACAGATACGCAGTATTTT

d_call: TRBD1
j_call: TRBJ2-1
clone_size: .
v_call: TRBV19
cdr3_aa: CASSSPGTGNEQFF
cdr3_nt: TGTGCCAGTAGTAGCCCCGGGACAGGGAATGAGCAGTTCTTC

d_call: .
j_call: TRBJ2-3
clone_size: .
v_call: TRBV5-4
cdr3_aa: CASSSTWGGTDTQYF
cdr3_nt: TGTGCCAGCAGCTCCACCTGGGGGGGCACAGATACGCAGTATTTT

d_call: TRBD1
j_call: TRBJ1-3
clone_size: .
v_call: TRBV7-6
cdr3_aa: CASSLSVLRGASSGNTIYF
cdr3_nt: TGTGCCAGCAGCTTAAGCGTGCTCAGGGGGGCCTCCTCTGGAAACACCATATATTTT